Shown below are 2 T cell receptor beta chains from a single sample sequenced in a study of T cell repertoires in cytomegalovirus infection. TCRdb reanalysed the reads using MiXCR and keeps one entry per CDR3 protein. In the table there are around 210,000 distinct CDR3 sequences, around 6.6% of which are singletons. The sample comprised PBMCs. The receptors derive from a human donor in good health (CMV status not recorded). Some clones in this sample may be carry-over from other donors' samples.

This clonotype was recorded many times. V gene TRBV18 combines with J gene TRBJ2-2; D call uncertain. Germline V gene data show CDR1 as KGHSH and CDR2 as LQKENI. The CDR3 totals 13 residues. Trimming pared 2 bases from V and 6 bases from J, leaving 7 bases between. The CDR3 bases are TGTGCCAGCTCACCAATCGACCCCGGGGAGCTGTTTTTT. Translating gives CASSPIDPGELFF.

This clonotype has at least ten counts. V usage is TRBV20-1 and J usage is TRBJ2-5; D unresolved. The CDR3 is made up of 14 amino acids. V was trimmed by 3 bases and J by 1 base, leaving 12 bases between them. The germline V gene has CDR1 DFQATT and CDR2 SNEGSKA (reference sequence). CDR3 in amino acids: CSASPGPAQETQYF. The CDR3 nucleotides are TGCAGTGCTAGCCCCGGACCGGCCCAAGAGACCCAGTACTTC.